This entry describes one TCR beta chain. These data originate in a study of T cell changes during pregnancy in multiple sclerosis. The CDR3 totals 12 residues. Germline CDR1 is SNHLY and CDR2 is FYNNEI. Trimming cost V 6 bases and J 4 bases, with 6 bases left between them. The assay was immunoSEQ multiplex PCR, and TCRdb's table has in-frame clones only and misses some. The table has about 64,000 clones, 90% seen once. The sample was peripheral blood, taken in the second trimester of pregnancy. The receptor's source is a female donor in good health, enrolled as a control in a pregnancy study. The chain employs TRBV2 and TRBJ1-4, with D uncertain. The CDR3 DNA is TGTGCCAGCAGCGAGATTAATGAAAAACTGTTTTTT. Translation: CASSEINEKLFF.